Sequencing of this T cell receptor (beta chain) was carried out in a study of regulatory T cells in long-lasting Graves disease. Study observations and caveats: Patients with persistent disease shared 2,500 to 3,500 public clonotypes, outpacing the approximately 870 shared by new patients.

Noted time point: persistent/refractory GD, antithyroid drugs over 5 years with positive TRAb. PBMC-derived RNA was used for the TCR library. Arm-PCR of CDR3 regions with iRepertoire HTBI primers generated TCR beta libraries. TCRdb itself ran the multiplex PCR reads through MiXCR, one entry per CDR3 protein. This sample has 310,000 or so distinct CDR3 sequences, with roughly a fifth found just once. This clonotype was recorded at least ten times. The antigen is not known. The sequencing here drew on peripheral blood mononuclear cells (PBMCs), taken when the disease was refractory, from a patient treated with antithyroid drugs. This clonotype was obtained from a female donor with Graves disease.

CDR3 in amino acids: CASSEAAGYGYTF. CDR3 sequence (DNA): TGTGCCAGCAGTGAAGCCGCAGGCTATGGCTACACCTTC. The V call is TRBV6-1, the J call TRBJ1-2; D unclear. Trimming removed 0 bases at V and 4 bases at J, with 6 bases between. This CDR3 spans 13 amino acids. Per the germline V gene, CDR1 is MNHNS and CDR2 is SASEGT.